A selection of T cell receptor beta chains follows, all from one sample in a study of blood T cell repertoires in COVID-19. Repertoires were generated with immunoSEQ multiplex PCR, while TCRdb's copy carries only in-frame clones and drops some. Of about 81,000 clones detected, roughly 89% appear once; the ten largest clones hold approximately 5.5%. Sequenced material: peripheral blood. These receptors were collected from a woman older than 75 with active COVID-19. Each CDR3 is given with its conserved first and last residue. D genes are given only for firm matches. Clone size is shown for a subset of rows, as once, few, many or a class of expanded clone.

J gene: TRBJ2-1
V gene: TRBV15
clone size: -
D gene: TRBD1
CDR3 length: 17
CDR3 protein: CATSRDRGPNTYNEQFF
CDR3 DNA: TGTGCCACCAGCAGAGATAGGGGGCCCAATACCTACAATGAGCAGTTCTTC

J gene: TRBJ2-3
V gene: TRBV5-1
clone size: -
D gene: -
CDR3 length: 14
CDR3 protein: CASSLAGVTDTQYF
CDR3 DNA: TGCGCCAGCAGCTTGGCAGGCGTTACAGATACGCAGTATTTT

J gene: TRBJ1-4
V gene: TRBV4-3
clone size: -
D gene: TRBD1
CDR3 length: 15
CDR3 protein: CASSHDQQGAVKLFF
CDR3 DNA: TGCGCCAGCAGCCACGATCAACAGGGGGCCGTAAAACTGTTTTTT

J gene: TRBJ2-2
V gene: TRBV7-3
clone size: -
D gene: -
CDR3 length: 16
CDR3 protein: CASSLMGRENTGELFF
CDR3 DNA: TGTGCCAGCAGCTTAATGGGCCGGGAAAACACCGGGGAGCTGTTTTTT

J gene: TRBJ1-1
V gene: TRBV7-3
clone size: -
D gene: -
CDR3 length: 14
CDR3 protein: CASSRYGGNTEAFF
CDR3 DNA: TGTGCCAGCAGCCGCTACGGAGGCAACACTGAAGCTTTCTTT

J gene: TRBJ2-1
V gene: TRBV27
clone size: -
D gene: TRBD1
CDR3 length: 17
CDR3 protein: CASSLTSGQSSYNEQFF
CDR3 DNA: TGTGCCAGCAGTCTAACCTCGGGACAGAGCTCCTACAATGAGCAGTTCTTC

J gene: TRBJ1-2
V gene: TRBV5-3
clone size: -
D gene: TRBD1
CDR3 length: 15
CDR3 protein: CARSFRQGKRYGYTF
CDR3 DNA: TGTGCCAGAAGCTTCCGACAGGGGAAGCGCTATGGCTACACCTTC

J gene: TRBJ2-4
V gene: TRBV3-1/TRBV3-2
clone size: -
D gene: -
CDR3 length: 17
CDR3 protein: CASSPQQGREAKNIQYF
CDR3 DNA: TGTGCCAGCAGCCCACAACAGGGAAGGGAGGCCAAAAACATTCAGTACTTC

J gene: TRBJ2-3
V gene: TRBV5-1
clone size: -
D gene: -
CDR3 length: 15
CDR3 protein: CASSLTQASTDTQYF
CDR3 DNA: TGCGCCAGCAGCTTGACACAGGCGAGCACAGATACGCAGTATTTT

J gene: TRBJ2-4
V gene: TRBV2
clone size: -
D gene: TRBD2
CDR3 length: 17
CDR3 protein: CASSEMGRGSGKNIQYF
CDR3 DNA: TGTGCCAGCAGTGAAATGGGCCGGGGTAGCGGGAAAAACATTCAGTACTTC

J gene: TRBJ1-2
V gene: TRBV6-2/TRBV6-3
clone size: -
D gene: TRBD1
CDR3 length: 13
CDR3 protein: CASSPDRAYGYTF
CDR3 DNA: TGTGCCAGCAGCCCGGACAGGGCCTATGGCTACACCTTC

J gene: TRBJ2-7
V gene: TRBV12-3/TRBV12-4
clone size: -
D gene: -
CDR3 length: 13
CDR3 protein: CASTSQTHYEQYF
CDR3 DNA: TGTGCCAGCACCTCCCAGACACATTACGAGCAGTACTTC

J gene: TRBJ2-2
V gene: TRBV9
clone size: -
D gene: TRBD2
CDR3 length: 15
CDR3 protein: CASSVLAGDAGELFF
CDR3 DNA: TGTGCCAGCAGCGTGCTAGCGGGAGACGCCGGGGAGCTGTTTTTT

J gene: TRBJ2-3
V gene: TRBV27
clone size: -
D gene: -
CDR3 length: 14
CDR3 protein: CASSLWRGQNTQYF
CDR3 DNA: TGTGCCAGCAGTTTATGGCGGGGCCAGAATACGCAGTATTTT

J gene: TRBJ2-1
V gene: TRBV28
clone size: -
D gene: TRBD2
CDR3 length: 17
CDR3 protein: CASATSGRAPGYNEQFF
CDR3 DNA: TGTGCCAGCGCAACTAGCGGGAGGGCCCCGGGGTACAATGAGCAGTTCTTC

J gene: TRBJ1-2
V gene: TRBV5-1
clone size: -
D gene: -
CDR3 length: 13
CDR3 protein: CASSLGQNYGYTF
CDR3 DNA: TGCGCCAGCAGCTTGGGACAGAACTATGGCTACACCTTC

J gene: TRBJ2-1
V gene: TRBV18
clone size: -
D gene: TRBD1
CDR3 length: 14
CDR3 protein: CASSPGTGPNEQFF
CDR3 DNA: TGTGCCAGCTCCCCCGGGACAGGGCCGAATGAGCAGTTCTTC

J gene: TRBJ2-3
V gene: TRBV4-2
clone size: -
D gene: TRBD2
CDR3 length: 16
CDR3 protein: CASSPLRLAGTDTQYF
CDR3 DNA: TGTGCCAGCAGCCCCCTTAGACTAGCGGGCACAGATACGCAGTATTTT

J gene: TRBJ1-1
V gene: TRBV7-2
clone size: -
D gene: TRBD1
CDR3 length: 13
CDR3 protein: CASSPGQGSLAFF
CDR3 DNA: TGTGCCAGCAGTCCTGGACAGGGCTCGCTAGCTTTCTTT

J gene: TRBJ2-2
V gene: TRBV28
clone size: -
D gene: -
CDR3 length: 13
CDR3 protein: CASSFQNTGELFF
CDR3 DNA: TGTGCCAGCAGTTTCCAGAACACCGGGGAGCTGTTTTTT

J gene: TRBJ2-1
V gene: TRBV2
clone size: -
D gene: -
CDR3 length: 16
CDR3 protein: CASSEARGISYNEQFF
CDR3 DNA: TGTGCCAGCAGTGAAGCAAGGGGGATCTCCTACAATGAGCAGTTCTTC

J gene: TRBJ2-1
V gene: TRBV5-4
clone size: -
D gene: -
CDR3 length: 17
CDR3 protein: CASSRDQTGGGNAEQFF
CDR3 DNA: TGTGCCAGCAGCCGCGACCAAACAGGGGGGGGAAACGCCGAGCAGTTCTTC

J gene: TRBJ2-2
V gene: TRBV19
clone size: -
D gene: TRBD1
CDR3 length: 16
CDR3 protein: CASRTTGTVNTGELFF
CDR3 DNA: TGTGCCAGTAGGACTACCGGGACAGTGAACACCGGGGAGCTGTTTTTT

J gene: TRBJ1-5
V gene: TRBV28
clone size: -
D gene: TRBD1
CDR3 length: 15
CDR3 protein: CASSRQGTSNQPQHF
CDR3 DNA: TGTGCCAGCAGTCGACAGGGAACTAGCAATCAGCCCCAGCATTTT

J gene: TRBJ2-2
V gene: TRBV7-8
clone size: -
D gene: -
CDR3 length: 15
CDR3 protein: CASSFRDLPTGELFF
CDR3 DNA: TGTGCCAGCAGCTTTCGGGACTTGCCAACCGGGGAGCTGTTTTTT

J gene: TRBJ1-6
V gene: TRBV5-1
clone size: once
D gene: TRBD1
CDR3 length: 14
CDR3 protein: CASSPGTGNSPLHF
CDR3 DNA: TGCGCCAGCAGCCCGGGGACAGGGAATTCACCCCTCCACTTT

J gene: TRBJ2-3
V gene: TRBV28
clone size: -
D gene: TRBD2
CDR3 length: 16
CDR3 protein: CASRDSYGRGTDTQYF
CDR3 DNA: TGTGCCAGCAGGGATAGCTATGGGAGGGGCACAGATACGCAGTATTTT

J gene: TRBJ1-5
V gene: TRBV6-6
clone size: -
D gene: -
CDR3 length: 12
CDR3 protein: CACRQLNQPQHF
CDR3 DNA: TGTGCCTGTCGACAGCTTAATCAGCCCCAGCATTTT

J gene: TRBJ1-3
V gene: TRBV19
clone size: -
D gene: -
CDR3 length: 13
CDR3 protein: CASTLSSGNTIYF
CDR3 DNA: TGTGCCAGTACTCTCAGCTCTGGAAACACCATATATTTT

J gene: TRBJ1-3
V gene: TRBV19
clone size: few
D gene: TRBD1
CDR3 length: 17
CDR3 protein: CASSPRTGESSGNTIYF
CDR3 DNA: TGTGCCAGTAGTCCCAGGACAGGGGAAAGCTCTGGAAACACCATATATTTT

J gene: TRBJ2-3
V gene: TRBV5-1
clone size: -
D gene: -
CDR3 length: 14
CDR3 protein: CASSVAGWADTQYF
CDR3 DNA: TGCGCCAGCAGCGTGGCGGGATGGGCAGATACGCAGTATTTT

J gene: TRBJ2-1
V gene: TRBV29-1
clone size: -
D gene: -
CDR3 length: 14
CDR3 protein: CSVEPESSYNEQFF
CDR3 DNA: TGCAGCGTTGAACCAGAAAGCTCCTACAATGAGCAGTTCTTC

J gene: TRBJ2-7
V gene: TRBV5-1
clone size: -
D gene: -
CDR3 length: 15
CDR3 protein: CASSLSGWSSYEQYF
CDR3 DNA: TGCGCCAGCAGCTTGAGCGGGTGGAGCTCCTACGAGCAGTACTTC

J gene: TRBJ2-2
V gene: TRBV27
clone size: -
D gene: TRBD2
CDR3 length: 18
CDR3 protein: CASSSRTSGARATGELFF
CDR3 DNA: TGTGCCAGCAGTTCCAGGACTAGCGGGGCCCGCGCTACCGGGGAGCTGTTTTTT

J gene: TRBJ2-7
V gene: TRBV5-6
clone size: -
D gene: TRBD1
CDR3 length: 19
CDR3 protein: CASSLVVYVGTGGQNEQYF
CDR3 DNA: TGTGCCAGCAGCTTGGTTGTTTACGTCGGGACAGGGGGCCAGAACGAGCAGTACTTC

J gene: TRBJ1-1
V gene: TRBV7-9
clone size: -
D gene: -
CDR3 length: 13
CDR3 protein: CASSQTVNTEAFF
CDR3 DNA: TGTGCCAGCAGCCAAACAGTGAACACTGAAGCTTTCTTT

J gene: TRBJ2-5
V gene: TRBV9
clone size: -
D gene: TRBD2
CDR3 length: 13
CDR3 protein: CASSVLAGETQYF
CDR3 DNA: TGTGCCAGCAGCGTGCTAGCGGGAGAGACCCAGTACTTC

J gene: TRBJ2-1
V gene: TRBV5-1
clone size: -
D gene: TRBD1
CDR3 length: 15
CDR3 protein: CASSLAWQGDNEQFF
CDR3 DNA: TGCGCCAGCAGCTTGGCCTGGCAGGGGGACAATGAGCAGTTCTTC

J gene: TRBJ1-1
V gene: TRBV6-5
clone size: -
D gene: -
CDR3 length: 11
CDR3 protein: CASSRGDEAFF
CDR3 DNA: TGTGCCAGCAGTCGGGGGGATGAAGCTTTCTTT

J gene: TRBJ2-3
V gene: TRBV27
clone size: -
D gene: TRBD2
CDR3 length: 14
CDR3 protein: CASSSGRGTDTQYF
CDR3 DNA: TGTGCCAGCAGTAGCGGGAGGGGCACAGATACGCAGTATTTT

J gene: TRBJ2-2
V gene: TRBV3-1/TRBV3-2
clone size: -
D gene: TRBD2
CDR3 length: 18
CDR3 protein: CASSHFPGTSGSTGELFF
CDR3 DNA: TGTGCCAGCAGCCATTTCCCTGGGACTAGCGGGAGCACCGGGGAGCTGTTTTTT

J gene: TRBJ1-4
V gene: TRBV6-6
clone size: -
D gene: -
CDR3 length: 15
CDR3 protein: CASSYFGGVEEKLFF
CDR3 DNA: TGTGCCAGCAGTTACTTCGGGGGGGTGGAGGAAAAACTGTTTTTT

J gene: TRBJ2-4
V gene: TRBV19
clone size: -
D gene: -
CDR3 length: 13
CDR3 protein: CASSMYGENIQYF
CDR3 DNA: TGTGCCAGTAGTATGTACGGAGAAAACATTCAGTACTTC

J gene: TRBJ2-7
V gene: TRBV27
clone size: -
D gene: -
CDR3 length: 13
CDR3 protein: CASGRTGTYEQYF
CDR3 DNA: TGTGCCAGCGGGAGGACGGGAACCTACGAGCAGTACTTC